Each of the 4 T cell receptor beta chains below was sequenced from the same sample in a study of CD8+ T cells in alopecia areata. Investigators isolated RNA and reverse transcribed it into cDNA to act as the sequencing template. Clones were sequenced by immunoSEQ multiplex PCR, and TCRdb holds only the in-frame ones, with some missing. The sample has 150,000 to 200,000 clones; roughly 50% are singletons. Specimen: CD4+ T cells sorted from blood. These receptors originate from a human donor in good health.

V and J are TRBV29-1 and TRBJ2-3; perhaps D is TRBD1 or TRBD2 (5 bases each). Germline V gives CDR1 SQVTM, CDR2 ANQGSEA. This CDR3 comprises 13 residues. With 7 bases removed from V and 0 bases from J, the gap between germline ends came to 11 bases. CDR3 coding DNA: TGCAGCGCCTCCAGGGAGAGCACAGATACGCAGTATTTT. It yields the protein CSASRESTDTQYF.

This chain joins TRBV4-2 and TRBJ1-2, with 9 bases aligning to TRBD1. Germline CDR1 is LGHNA and CDR2 is YNFKEQ. Trimming cost V 2 bases and J 3 bases; bases outside gene matches: 7. The CDR3 has 16 residues. Here the CDR3 DNA reads TGTGCCAGCAGCCAAAGACAGGGGGAACCCCACTATGGCTACACCTTC. Its protein is CASSQRQGEPHYGYTF.

The J gene is TRBJ2-7, the V gene TRBV10-3; TRBD1 matches at 9 bases. Germline V gene lookup returns CDR1 ENHRY and CDR2 SYGVKD. V was clipped by 6 bases and J by 4 bases; unmatched bases: 10. The CDR3 runs to 15 residues. The CDR3 loop is CAIREGTGRGYEQYF. DNA for the CDR3: TGTGCCATCAGGGAAGGGACAGGGAGAGGGTACGAGCAGTACTTC.

J is TRBJ2-4 and V is TRBV29-1; D remains ambiguous. The CDR3 extends over 13 amino acids. With 7 bases removed from V and 1 base from J, the gap between germline ends came to 11 bases. Germline CDR1 is SQVTM and CDR2 is ANQGSEA. This chain's CDR3 is CSGEIGAKNIQYF. The CDR3 nucleotides read TGCAGCGGAGAAATCGGGGCCAAAAACATTCAGTACTTC.